These T cell receptor beta chains were read from a single sample in a study of blood T cell repertoires in COVID-19. The protocol was immunoSEQ multiplex PCR, while the TCRdb copy is restricted to in-frame clones and leaves out a portion. Of about 350,000 clones listed, about 90% are singletons. The sample was peripheral blood. The receptor source for this set is a woman in her 70s with COVID-19, enrolled during active disease. Both conserved end residues are part of each CDR3. The order of the fields is CDR3 DNA, CDR3 protein, clone size, J gene, V gene, D gene. A D gene is named only where the DNA matches it firmly. Clone size is given for some rows only: seen once, a few or many times, or a class if the clone is expanded.

TGTGCCAGCAGCTTACGACTTGGGACAGCCTTTAACTATGGCTACACCTTC CASSLRLGTAFNYGYTF once TRBJ1-2 TRBV5-6 TRBD1
TGTGCCAGCAGTTTTACTATGAACACTGAAGCTTTCTTT CASSFTMNTEAFF few TRBJ1-1 TRBV27 NA
TGTGCCAGCAGCCCTCTCCGGGGACTTTCCTCGCAAGAGACCCAGTACTTC CASSPLRGLSSQETQYF NA TRBJ2-5 TRBV3-1/TRBV3-2 NA
TGTGCCAGCAGCCAATTCAAACTTCGACACTCTGAAGCTTTCTTT CASSQFKLRHSEAFF NA TRBJ1-1 TRBV3-1/TRBV3-2 NA
TGTGCCAGCAGTGTCCCCTATAACACTGAAGCTTTCTTT CASSVPYNTEAFF NA TRBJ1-1 TRBV25-1 NA
TGTGCCAGCAGTTTATCCACCCCGCGGGGTGGGCAGTTCTTC CASSLSTPRGGQFF NA TRBJ2-1 TRBV28 NA
TGTGCCAGCAGTTTATCAGGTTATAGCAATCAGCCCCAGCATTTT CASSLSGYSNQPQHF NA TRBJ1-5 TRBV28 NA
TGTGCCAGCAGTTTAAAGCCAGGCACTGAAGCTTTCTTT CASSLKPGTEAFF NA TRBJ1-1 TRBV12-3/TRBV12-4 NA
TGTGCCACCAGTGATTTCAACAGGGGGCGGGAGACCCAGTACTTC CATSDFNRGRETQYF NA TRBJ2-5 TRBV24-1 TRBD1
TGTGCCAGCACGATGGACGGGAGAGGAAACACCATATATTTT CASTMDGRGNTIYF once TRBJ1-3 TRBV7-2 NA
TGTGCCAGTAGTATGGGACAAAATAATTCACCCCTCCACTTT CASSMGQNNSPLHF NA TRBJ1-6 TRBV19 NA
TGTGCCATCAGTGATTCGGGGGGCGAGCAGTACTTC CAISDSGGEQYF NA TRBJ2-7 TRBV10-3 TRBD2
TGTGCCAGCAGCTTCGACAGGGGAAGTGGCTACACCTTC CASSFDRGSGYTF NA TRBJ1-2 TRBV7-3 TRBD1
TGTGCCATAAGGGCACAGGGGGATATGAACACTGAAGCTTTCTTT CAIRAQGDMNTEAFF NA TRBJ1-1 TRBV19 TRBD1
TGCAGTGCTAGACCTCTAAATGAGCAGTTCTTC CSARPLNEQFF NA TRBJ2-1 TRBV20-1 NA
TGTGCCACCAGCAGAGAGAGCCCCCTCGGGACTAGCGGGGGAGAGCAGTACTTC CATSRESPLGTSGGEQYF once TRBJ2-7 TRBV15 TRBD2
TGTGCCACCGCAGACATTAATAATTCACCCCTCCACTTT CATADINNSPLHF NA TRBJ1-6 TRBV24-1 NA
TGTGCCAGTAGTATTAGGGACTCACAAGAGACCCAGTACTTC CASSIRDSQETQYF NA TRBJ2-5 TRBV19 NA
TGTGCCAGCAGCTTCGCAGGGGGCGGAGAGCAGTACTTC CASSFAGGGEQYF NA TRBJ2-7 TRBV7-9 TRBD1
TGCGCCAGCAGGCTAAGGCCGGGACAGGGCTACGAGCAGTACTTC CASRLRPGQGYEQYF NA TRBJ2-7 TRBV10-2 TRBD1
TGTGCCAGTAGTCTGACAGAGTTGAACACTGAAGCTTTCTTT CASSLTELNTEAFF NA TRBJ1-1 TRBV19 NA
TGTGCCACAATTGACAGGGGAGGGAATCAGCCCCAGCATTTT CATIDRGGNQPQHF NA TRBJ1-5 TRBV6-5 TRBD1
TGCGCCAGCAGCTATCAAGCGGGGGGGCAAGAGACCCAGTACTTC CASSYQAGGQETQYF NA TRBJ2-5 TRBV5-1 TRBD2
TGTGCCAGTAGCCCGGGGGTCTCCTACGAGCAGTACTTC CASSPGVSYEQYF NA TRBJ2-7 TRBV19 NA
TGTGCCAGCAGCTTAGAGGCAGCGTACTCTGGAAACACCATATATTTT CASSLEAAYSGNTIYF NA TRBJ1-3 TRBV7-6 NA
TGTGCCAGCTCAACTTACTACGACGGGGGGAAGACCACCGGGGAGCTGTTTTTT CASSTYYDGGKTTGELFF NA TRBJ2-2 TRBV18 TRBD2
TGTGCCAGCAGCCAAGGGGGGGACAGGGACGTCTACGAGCAGTACTTC CASSQGGDRDVYEQYF NA TRBJ2-7 TRBV3-1/TRBV3-2 TRBD1
TGTGCCATCAGTGGGACCGCCCCGCGGGCTGGGGCCAACGTCCTGACTTTC CAISGTAPRAGANVLTF NA TRBJ2-6 TRBV10-3 NA
TGTGCCAGTAGTATTAGGGACAGCGCCTCACCTGGGGCCAACGTCCTGACTTTC CASSIRDSASPGANVLTF NA TRBJ2-6 TRBV19 TRBD1
TGCGCCAGCAGCCAAAATCGTGATAGCGGGGTCCAAGAGACCCAGTACTTC CASSQNRDSGVQETQYF NA TRBJ2-5 TRBV4-3 TRBD2
TGTGCCAGCAGCCCCAGCGGGGGCCGAGTCATTCAGTACTTC CASSPSGGRVIQYF NA TRBJ2-4 TRBV6-5 TRBD2
TGTGCCAGCAGCTTCTCTGACAGTCCCCCATACTATGGCTACACCTTC CASSFSDSPPYYGYTF NA TRBJ1-2 TRBV7-6 NA
TGTGCCAGCAGGCGAAGGAGTAATGAAAAACTGTTTTTT CASRRRSNEKLFF NA TRBJ1-4 TRBV27 NA